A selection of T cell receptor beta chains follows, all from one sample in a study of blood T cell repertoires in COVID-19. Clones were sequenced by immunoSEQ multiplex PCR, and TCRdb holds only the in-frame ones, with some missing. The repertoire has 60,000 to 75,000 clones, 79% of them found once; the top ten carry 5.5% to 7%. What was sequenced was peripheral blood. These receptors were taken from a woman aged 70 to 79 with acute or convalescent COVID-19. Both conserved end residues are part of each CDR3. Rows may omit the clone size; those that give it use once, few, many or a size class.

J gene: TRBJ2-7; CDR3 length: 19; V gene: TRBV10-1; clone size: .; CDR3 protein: CASSDPGTSGGPSSYEQYF
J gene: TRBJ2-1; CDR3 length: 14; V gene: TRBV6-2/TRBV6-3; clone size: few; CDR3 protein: CASSYLAGGHEQFF
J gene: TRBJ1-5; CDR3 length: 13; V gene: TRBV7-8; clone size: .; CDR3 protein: CASRGQLNQPQHF
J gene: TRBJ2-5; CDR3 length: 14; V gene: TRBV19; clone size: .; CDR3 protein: CASSPKRGWETQYF
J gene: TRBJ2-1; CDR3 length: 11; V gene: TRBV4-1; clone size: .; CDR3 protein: CASSQAREQFF
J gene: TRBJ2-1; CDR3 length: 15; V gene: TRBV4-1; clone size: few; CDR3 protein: CASSQERGGSNEQFF
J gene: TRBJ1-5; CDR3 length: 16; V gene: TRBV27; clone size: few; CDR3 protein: CASSPGQGRSNQPQHF
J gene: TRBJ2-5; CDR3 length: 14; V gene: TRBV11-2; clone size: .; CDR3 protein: CASSLDSIGGTQYF
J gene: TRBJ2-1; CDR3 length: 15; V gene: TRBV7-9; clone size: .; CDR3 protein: CASSDDREARYEQFF
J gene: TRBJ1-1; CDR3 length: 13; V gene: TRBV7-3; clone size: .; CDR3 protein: CASSPSMNTEAFF
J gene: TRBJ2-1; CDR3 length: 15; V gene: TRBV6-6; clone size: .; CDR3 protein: CASSLAGVSYNEQFF
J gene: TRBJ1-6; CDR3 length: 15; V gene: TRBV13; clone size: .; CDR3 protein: CASSLQKKSTSPLHF
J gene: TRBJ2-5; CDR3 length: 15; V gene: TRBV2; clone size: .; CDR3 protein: CASRPGTGGRETQYF
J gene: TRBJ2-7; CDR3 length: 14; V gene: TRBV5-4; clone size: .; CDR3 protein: CASSSHLFEGEQYF
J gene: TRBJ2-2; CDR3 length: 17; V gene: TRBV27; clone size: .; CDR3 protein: CASSFWVGQGNTGELFF
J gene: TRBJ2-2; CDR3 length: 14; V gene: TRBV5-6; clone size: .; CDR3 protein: CASNSVGVGGELFF
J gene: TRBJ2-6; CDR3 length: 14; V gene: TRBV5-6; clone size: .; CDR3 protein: CASSFLSGANVLTF
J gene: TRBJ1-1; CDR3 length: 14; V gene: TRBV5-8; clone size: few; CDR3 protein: CASRRTGGAAEAFF
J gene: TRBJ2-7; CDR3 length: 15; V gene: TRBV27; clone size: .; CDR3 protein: CASSTDWTGSCEQYF
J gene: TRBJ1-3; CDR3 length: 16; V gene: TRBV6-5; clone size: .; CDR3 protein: CASSYGEGRAGNTIYF
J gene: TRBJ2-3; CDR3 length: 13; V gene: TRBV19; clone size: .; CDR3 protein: CASSTPPHLAQYF
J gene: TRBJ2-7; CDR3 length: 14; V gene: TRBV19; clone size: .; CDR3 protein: CASSWTKGTYEQYF
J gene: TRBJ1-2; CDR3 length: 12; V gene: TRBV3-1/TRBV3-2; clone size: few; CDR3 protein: CASSQVGAGYTF
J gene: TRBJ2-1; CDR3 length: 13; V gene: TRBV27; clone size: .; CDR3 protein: CATGDGSYNEQFF
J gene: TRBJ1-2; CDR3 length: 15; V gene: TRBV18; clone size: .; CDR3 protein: CASSPVGGSDSSYTF
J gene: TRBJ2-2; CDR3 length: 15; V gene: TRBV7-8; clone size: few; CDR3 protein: CASSLLSNGAGELFF
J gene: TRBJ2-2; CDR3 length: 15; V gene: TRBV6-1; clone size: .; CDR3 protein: CASSEVEGGTGELFF
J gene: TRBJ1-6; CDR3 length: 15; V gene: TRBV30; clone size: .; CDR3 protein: CAWLGTGTGNSPLHF
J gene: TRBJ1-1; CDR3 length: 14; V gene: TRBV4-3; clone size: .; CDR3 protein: CASSPGLQNTEAFF
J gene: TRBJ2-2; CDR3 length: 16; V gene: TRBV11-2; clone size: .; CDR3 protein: CASSLSFAGGPGELFF
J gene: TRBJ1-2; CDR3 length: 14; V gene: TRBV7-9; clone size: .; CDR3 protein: CASSLQAGAGGYTF
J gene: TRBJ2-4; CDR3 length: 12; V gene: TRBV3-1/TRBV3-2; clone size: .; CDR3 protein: CASSQEGYIQYF
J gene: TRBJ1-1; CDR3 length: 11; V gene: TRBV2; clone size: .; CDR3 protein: CASRDTYEAFF
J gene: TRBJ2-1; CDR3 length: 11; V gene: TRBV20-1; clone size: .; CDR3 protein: CSAYDRNEQFF
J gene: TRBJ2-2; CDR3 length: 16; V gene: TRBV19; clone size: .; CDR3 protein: CASSASGQINTGELFF
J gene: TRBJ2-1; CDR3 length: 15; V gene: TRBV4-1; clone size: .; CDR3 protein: CASSQEGGLWGEQFF
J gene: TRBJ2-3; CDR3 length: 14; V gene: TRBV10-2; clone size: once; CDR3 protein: CASQREVVADTQYF
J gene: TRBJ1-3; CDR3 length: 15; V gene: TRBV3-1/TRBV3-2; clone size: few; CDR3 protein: CASSLRTGTGNTIYF
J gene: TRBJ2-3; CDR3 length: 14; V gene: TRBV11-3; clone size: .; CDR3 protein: CASSQDRATDTQYF
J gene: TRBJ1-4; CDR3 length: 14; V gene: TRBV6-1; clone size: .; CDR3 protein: CASSEVRVSEKLFF
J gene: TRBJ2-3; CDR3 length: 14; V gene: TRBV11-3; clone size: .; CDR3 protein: CASSFGRGPDTQYF